Listed below are T cell receptor beta chains from one sample, sequenced in a study of shared clonotypes between healthy human individuals. The protocol was immunoSEQ multiplex PCR, while the TCRdb copy is restricted to in-frame clones and leaves out a portion. The sample shows roughly 1 million clones, 75% to 85% of them seen only once. The specimen was memory CD4+ T cells from PBMCs. The source of these receptors is a man aged 18 to 30 in good health. Some clones in this sample may be carry-over from other donors' samples. Each CDR3 is given with its conserved first and last residue. The order of the fields is CDR3 protein, CDR3 DNA, V gene, clone size, D gene, J gene. The D gene is left open where the match is weak. Expanded clones get a size class; other rows say once, few or many, or leave the size out.

cdr3_aa: CASSQDRDRAYEQYF
cdr3_nt: TGTGCCAGCAGCCAAGATCGGGACAGAGCCTACGAGCAGTACTTC
v_call: TRBV4-2
clone_size: NA
d_call: TRBD1
j_call: TRBJ2-7

cdr3_aa: CAWSYVGFFGAFF
cdr3_nt: TGTGCCTGGAGTTACGTGGGATTCTTTGGAGCTTTCTTT
v_call: TRBV30
clone_size: NA
d_call: NA
j_call: TRBJ1-1

cdr3_aa: CASRRFGGAGETQYF
cdr3_nt: TGTGCCAGCAGGCGCTTTGGGGGAGCAGGTGAGACCCAGTACTTC
v_call: TRBV6-6
clone_size: NA
d_call: NA
j_call: TRBJ2-5

cdr3_aa: CASSSAGNTIYF
cdr3_nt: TGTGCCAGCAGTTCGGCCGGAAACACCATATATTTT
v_call: TRBV28
clone_size: NA
d_call: NA
j_call: TRBJ1-3

cdr3_aa: CASSLRETTSYNEQFF
cdr3_nt: TGTGCCAGCAGCTTGAGGGAGACTACCTCCTACAATGAGCAGTTCTTC
v_call: TRBV11-2
clone_size: NA
d_call: NA
j_call: TRBJ2-1

cdr3_aa: CASSPVWAREETQYF
cdr3_nt: TGTGCCAGCAGCCCGGTCTGGGCGCGAGAAGAGACCCAGTACTTC
v_call: TRBV5-6
clone_size: few
d_call: NA
j_call: TRBJ2-5

cdr3_aa: CASSPGLDYGYTF
cdr3_nt: TGTGCCAGCTCACCCGGCCTAGACTATGGCTACACCTTC
v_call: TRBV18
clone_size: NA
d_call: NA
j_call: TRBJ1-2

cdr3_aa: CSVTGTGELFF
cdr3_nt: TGCAGCGTCACCGGGACCGGGGAGCTGTTTTTT
v_call: TRBV29-1
clone_size: few
d_call: NA
j_call: TRBJ2-2

cdr3_aa: CASSIGLAGAYEQYF
cdr3_nt: TGTGCCAGTAGTATAGGACTAGCGGGAGCCTACGAGCAGTACTTC
v_call: TRBV19
clone_size: once
d_call: TRBD2
j_call: TRBJ2-7

cdr3_aa: CASSNQFGLAGGPQNNEQFF
cdr3_nt: TGTGCCAGTAGTAACCAATTCGGACTAGCGGGAGGCCCCCAAAACAATGAGCAGTTCTTC
v_call: TRBV19
clone_size: NA
d_call: TRBD2
j_call: TRBJ2-1

cdr3_aa: CASSLKRESSYEQYF
cdr3_nt: TGTGCCAGCAGCCTTAAGCGGGAATCCTCCTACGAGCAGTACTTC
v_call: TRBV13
clone_size: few
d_call: TRBD2
j_call: TRBJ2-7

cdr3_aa: CASAHSGTSYEQYF
cdr3_nt: TGTGCCAGTGCGCATAGCGGGACCTCCTACGAGCAGTACTTC
v_call: TRBV19
clone_size: NA
d_call: TRBD2
j_call: TRBJ2-7

cdr3_aa: CASSLGQGRYNEQFF
cdr3_nt: TGTGCCAGCAGCTTAGGTCAGGGACGTTACAATGAGCAGTTCTTC
v_call: TRBV7-2
clone_size: NA
d_call: NA
j_call: TRBJ2-1

cdr3_aa: CASTPHWRQNTEAFF
cdr3_nt: TGTGCCAGCACCCCGCATTGGAGACAGAACACTGAAGCTTTCTTT
v_call: TRBV6-1
clone_size: few
d_call: NA
j_call: TRBJ1-1

cdr3_aa: CASSLTGGEGETQYF
cdr3_nt: TGCGCCAGCAGCTTGACAGGGGGCGAGGGGGAGACCCAGTACTTC
v_call: TRBV5-1
clone_size: NA
d_call: TRBD1
j_call: TRBJ2-5

cdr3_aa: CASSPTGGQPQHF
cdr3_nt: TGCGCCAGCAGCCCGACCGGGGGCCAGCCCCAGCATTTT
v_call: TRBV5-1
clone_size: NA
d_call: NA
j_call: TRBJ1-5

cdr3_aa: CASSVGSADTQYF
cdr3_nt: TGTGCCAGCAGCGTAGGTAGCGCAGATACGCAGTATTTT
v_call: TRBV9
clone_size: once
d_call: NA
j_call: TRBJ2-3

cdr3_aa: CASSLAGYYTF
cdr3_nt: TGTGCCAGCAGCTTGGCCGGATACTACACCTTC
v_call: TRBV5-6
clone_size: NA
d_call: NA
j_call: TRBJ1-2

cdr3_aa: CASSRPGIGTDTQYF
cdr3_nt: TGTGCCAGCAGCCGGCCTGGAATAGGGACAGATACGCAGTATTTT
v_call: TRBV5-4
clone_size: NA
d_call: NA
j_call: TRBJ2-3

cdr3_aa: CASSQAGGSSYEQYF
cdr3_nt: TGTGCCAGCTCACAAGCGGGAGGGAGCTCCTACGAGCAGTACTTC
v_call: TRBV18
clone_size: once
d_call: TRBD2
j_call: TRBJ2-7

cdr3_aa: CASSLSLRDSYGYTF
cdr3_nt: TGCGCCAGCAGCCTAAGCCTCCGGGACAGCTATGGCTACACCTTC
v_call: TRBV4-3
clone_size: once
d_call: TRBD1
j_call: TRBJ1-2

cdr3_aa: CASSPVGANVLTF
cdr3_nt: TGTGCCAGCAGTCCGGTTGGGGCCAACGTCCTGACTTTC
v_call: TRBV2
clone_size: NA
d_call: NA
j_call: TRBJ2-6

cdr3_aa: CASSPPSGELAEAFF
cdr3_nt: TGTGCCAGCAGCCCCCCTTCGGGGGAATTAGCTGAAGCTTTCTTT
v_call: TRBV5-4
clone_size: NA
d_call: NA
j_call: TRBJ1-1

cdr3_aa: CASSLFGNNEQFF
cdr3_nt: TGTGCCAGCAGCTTGTTCGGGAACAATGAGCAGTTCTTC
v_call: TRBV5-4
clone_size: NA
d_call: NA
j_call: TRBJ2-1

cdr3_aa: CASSRGPRGEQYF
cdr3_nt: TGTGCCAGCAGTCGGGGGCCTAGGGGCGAGCAGTACTTC
v_call: TRBV5-6
clone_size: medium-sized
d_call: NA
j_call: TRBJ2-7

cdr3_aa: CASSPTPDRSNTF
cdr3_nt: TGTGCCAGCAGTCCCACCCCAGACCGTTCTAACACCTTC
v_call: TRBV6-5
clone_size: few
d_call: NA
j_call: TRBJ1-2

cdr3_aa: CSVAVTGGDGYTF
cdr3_nt: TGCAGCGTTGCCGTGACAGGGGGCGATGGCTACACCTTC
v_call: TRBV29-1
clone_size: NA
d_call: TRBD1
j_call: TRBJ1-2

cdr3_aa: CASSPGQLGEKLFF
cdr3_nt: TGTGCCAGCAGTCCGGGACAGTTAGGAGAAAAACTGTTTTTT
v_call: TRBV6-6
clone_size: NA
d_call: TRBD1
j_call: TRBJ1-4

cdr3_aa: CASSPGTGQYGYTF
cdr3_nt: TGTGCCAGCTCACCGGGGACAGGGCAATATGGCTACACCTTC
v_call: TRBV18
clone_size: NA
d_call: TRBD1
j_call: TRBJ1-2

cdr3_aa: CASHAGRADTQYF
cdr3_nt: TGTGCCAGCCATGCCGGGAGGGCAGATACGCAGTATTTT
v_call: TRBV6-1
clone_size: NA
d_call: TRBD2
j_call: TRBJ2-3

cdr3_aa: CASSPPGQGSYEQYF
cdr3_nt: TGTGCCAGCAGCCCACCGGGACAGGGGTCCTACGAGCAGTACTTC
v_call: TRBV6-6
clone_size: NA
d_call: TRBD1
j_call: TRBJ2-7

cdr3_aa: CASTYGDGNTIYF
cdr3_nt: TGCGCCAGCACCTACGGGGATGGAAACACCATATATTTT
v_call: TRBV5-1
clone_size: NA
d_call: NA
j_call: TRBJ1-3

cdr3_aa: CASTPGREETQYF
cdr3_nt: TGTGCCAGCACGCCCGGACGGGAAGAGACCCAGTACTTC
v_call: TRBV28
clone_size: NA
d_call: NA
j_call: TRBJ2-5

cdr3_aa: CASSLAGVWTEAFF
cdr3_nt: TGTGCCAGCAGCTTGGCCGGGGTATGGACTGAAGCTTTCTTT
v_call: TRBV5-6
clone_size: NA
d_call: NA
j_call: TRBJ1-1

cdr3_aa: CASSAQETQYF
cdr3_nt: TGTGCCAGCTCCGCACAAGAGACCCAGTACTTC
v_call: TRBV18
clone_size: NA
d_call: NA
j_call: TRBJ2-5

cdr3_aa: CASSRTRDSTDTQYF
cdr3_nt: TGTGCCAGCAGCCGTACCAGGGATAGCACAGATACGCAGTATTTT
v_call: TRBV6-5
clone_size: few
d_call: NA
j_call: TRBJ2-3

cdr3_aa: CASRRGDRLGGELFF
cdr3_nt: TGTGCCAGCAGGCGAGGAGACCGCCTGGGCGGGGAGCTGTTTTTT
v_call: TRBV6-5
clone_size: many
d_call: NA
j_call: TRBJ2-2

cdr3_aa: CASSQGNRGRNQPQHF
cdr3_nt: TGCGCCAGCAGCCAAGGGAACAGAGGACGCAATCAGCCCCAGCATTTT
v_call: TRBV4-1
clone_size: few
d_call: NA
j_call: TRBJ1-5

cdr3_aa: CASSQAWDYGYTF
cdr3_nt: TGTGCCAGCAGCCAGGCCTGGGACTATGGCTACACCTTC
v_call: TRBV27
clone_size: NA
d_call: NA
j_call: TRBJ1-2

cdr3_aa: CASILDRVTYGYTF
cdr3_nt: TGTGCCAGCATTTTAGACAGGGTAACCTATGGCTACACCTTC
v_call: TRBV28
clone_size: many
d_call: TRBD1
j_call: TRBJ1-2

cdr3_aa: CASSLGEIQFF
cdr3_nt: TGCGCCAGCTCCCTCGGCGAGATCCAGTTCTTC
v_call: TRBV5-1
clone_size: NA
d_call: NA
j_call: TRBJ2-1

cdr3_aa: CASSPLRRQGTYEQYF
cdr3_nt: TGTGCCAGCAGTCCCCTCAGGAGACAGGGCACCTACGAGCAGTACTTC
v_call: TRBV11-2
clone_size: NA
d_call: TRBD1
j_call: TRBJ2-7

cdr3_aa: CASSLPEGGNEQYF
cdr3_nt: TGCGCCAGCAGCTTACCGGAGGGTGGAAACGAGCAGTACTTC
v_call: TRBV5-1
clone_size: NA
d_call: NA
j_call: TRBJ2-7

cdr3_aa: CAWIPAADYGYTF
cdr3_nt: TGTGCCTGGATCCCCGCGGCGGACTATGGCTACACCTTC
v_call: TRBV30
clone_size: once
d_call: NA
j_call: TRBJ1-2

cdr3_aa: CASMRLAGVSGELFF
cdr3_nt: TGCGCCAGCATGCGGCTAGCGGGAGTGTCCGGGGAGCTGTTTTTT
v_call: TRBV5-1
clone_size: NA
d_call: TRBD2
j_call: TRBJ2-2

cdr3_aa: CASSLPALRETQYF
cdr3_nt: TGTGCCAGCAGCTTGCCGGCCCTCCGGGAGACCCAGTACTTC
v_call: TRBV5-6
clone_size: NA
d_call: NA
j_call: TRBJ2-5

cdr3_aa: CASSQTEGSGYTF
cdr3_nt: TGTGCCAGTAGTCAGACGGAGGGGTCAGGCTACACCTTC
v_call: TRBV19
clone_size: many
d_call: NA
j_call: TRBJ1-2

cdr3_aa: CASSSTSARDTQYF
cdr3_nt: TGTGCCAGCAGCTCCACCTCAGCGCGGGATACGCAGTATTTT
v_call: TRBV7-8
clone_size: NA
d_call: NA
j_call: TRBJ2-3

cdr3_aa: CASSTGANVLTF
cdr3_nt: TGTGCCAGCTCAACTGGGGCCAACGTCCTGACTTTC
v_call: TRBV2
clone_size: NA
d_call: NA
j_call: TRBJ2-6

cdr3_aa: CASSWELTQYF
cdr3_nt: TGTGCCAGCAGCTGGGAGTTAACCCAGTACTTC
v_call: TRBV5-8
clone_size: NA
d_call: NA
j_call: TRBJ2-7